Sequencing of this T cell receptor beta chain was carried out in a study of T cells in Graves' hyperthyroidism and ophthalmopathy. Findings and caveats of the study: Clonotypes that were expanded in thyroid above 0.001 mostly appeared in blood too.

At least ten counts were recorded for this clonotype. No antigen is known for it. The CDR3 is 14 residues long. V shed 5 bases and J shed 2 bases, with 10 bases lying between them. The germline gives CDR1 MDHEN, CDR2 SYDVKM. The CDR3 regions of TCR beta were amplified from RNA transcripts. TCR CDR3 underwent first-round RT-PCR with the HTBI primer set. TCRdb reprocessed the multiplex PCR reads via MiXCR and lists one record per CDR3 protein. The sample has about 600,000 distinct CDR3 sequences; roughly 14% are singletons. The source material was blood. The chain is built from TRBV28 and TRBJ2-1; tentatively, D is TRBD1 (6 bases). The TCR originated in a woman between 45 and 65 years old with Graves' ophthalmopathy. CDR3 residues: CASSPGQTYNEQFF. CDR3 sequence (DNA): TGTGCCAGCAGTCCAGGACAGACCTACAATGAGCAGTTCTTC. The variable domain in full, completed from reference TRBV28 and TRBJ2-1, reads DVKVTQSSRYLVKRTGEKVFLECVQDMDHENMFWYRQDPGLGLRLIYFSYDVKMKEKGDIPEGYSVSREKKERFSLILESASTNQTSMYLCASSPGQTYNEQFFGPGTRLTVL.